This TCR beta chain was retrieved from a study of response to subunit inactivated influenza vaccine. General study results and limits: There was a suggestion from the authors that each seasonal influenza vaccination recruits few new T cells.

As concerns this clonotype: Antigen: not known.

MiXCR, applied by TCRdb to the RT-PCR reads, yields one record per CDR3 protein. The table records 800,000 or so distinct CDR3 sequences, around 21% of them present only once. This CDR3 has 11 residues. The germline gives CDR1 MNHEY, CDR2 SVGAGI. V lost 5 bases and J lost 9, with 9 bases in between. The sample consisted of PBMCs from blood, taken 5 days after vaccination. V and J are TRBV6-5 and TRBJ2-3; D uncertain. The origin of this receptor is a man aged 45-65 years who received an inactivated influenza vaccine. CDR3 nucleotide sequence: TGTGCCAGCAGTCATGGGGTAACGCAGTATTTT. It yields the protein CASSHGVTQYF.